This passage covers 30 T cell receptor beta chains from one sample sequenced in a study of T cell responses to AZD1222 COVID-19 vaccine. Sequenced by immunoSEQ multiplex PCR; TCRdb stores in-frame clones only, minus some. The table includes approximately 150,000 clones, roughly nine tenths detected once. Sequenced material: peripheral blood, taken 28 days after the second AZD1222 dose. These TCRs come from an adult who received the AZD1222 COVID-19 vaccine.

The chain links TRBV28 to TRBJ2-2, with D unclear. CDR1 MDHEN and CDR2 SYDVKM come from the germline V gene. V lost 5 bases to trimming and J lost 6 bases, with 10 bases between them. CDR3 length equals 13 residues. This chain's CDR3 is CASSPESSGELFF. The DNA for the CDR3 is TGTGCCAGCAGTCCAGAATCCTCCGGGGAGCTGTTTTTT.

In nucleotides, the CDR3 is TGTGCCAGCAGCTTCGCCGGACGGGAGACCCAGTACTTC. Protein: CASSFAGRETQYF. The V and J genes are TRBV7-2 and TRBJ2-5; D is unclear. CDR3 length equals 13 residues. Per the germline V gene, CDR1 is SGHTA and CDR2 is FQGNSA. Between the trimmed V and J ends, which lost 3 bases and 5 bases, there was a span of 10 bases.

The V and J genes are TRBV5-1 and TRBJ1-2; the D is unclear. CDR3 length: 15 amino acids. V dropped 4 bases and J dropped 0 bases, with 13 bases sitting between them. Germline V gives CDR1 SGHRS, CDR2 YFSETQ. CDR3 protein: CASSAGVSSNYGYTF. The DNA for the CDR3 is TGCGCCAGCAGCGCTGGGGTGTCCTCTAACTATGGCTACACCTTC.

The rearrangement joins TRBV18 to TRBJ2-3, with D perhaps matching TRBD1 or TRBD2 (6 bases each). This CDR3 spans 19 amino acids. Germline V lookup: CDR1 KGHSH, CDR2 LQKENI. V lost 0 bases, J lost 2 bases, and 21 bases lay in between. The CDR3 sequence: CASSPPTGSVIADTDTQYF. CDR3 DNA sequence: TGTGCCAGCTCACCACCGACAGGCTCGGTGATAGCGGACACAGATACGCAGTATTTT. The full variable domain, rest sourced from reference TRBV18 and TRBJ2-3, is NAGVMQNPRHLVRRRGQEARLRCSPMKGHSHVYWYRQLPEEGLKFMVYLQKENIIDESGMPKERFSAEFPKEGPSILRIQQVVRGDSAAYFCASSPPTGSVIADTDTQYFGPGTRLTVL.

The V and J genes are TRBV13 and TRBJ2-7, with D possibly being TRBD1 (5 bases). There are 15 residues in the CDR3. In germline, CDR1 is PRHDT, CDR2 FYEKMQ (reference sequence). Trimming took off 3 bases at V and 0 bases at J, with 12 bases between the two ends. The CDR3 sequence: CASSFGHPSSYEQYF. The CDR3 nucleotides read TGTGCCAGCAGCTTCGGACATCCGAGCTCCTACGAGCAGTACTTC.

This clone appeared a few times. The chain is built from TRBV6-4 and TRBJ2-2; possibly TRBD1 for D (6 bases). Deletions cut 6 bases from V and 0 bases from J, with 17 bases between. Germline CDR1 is MRHNA and CDR2 is SNTAGT. The CDR3 contains 17 residues. CDR3 in amino acids: CASSRFGTGSNTGELFF. The DNA of the CDR3 is TGTGCCAGCAGCCGCTTTGGCACAGGGTCGAACACCGGGGAGCTGTTTTTT.

The chain couples TRBV27 to TRBJ2-2; D is perhaps TRBD2 (5 bases). Trimming removed 6 bases from V and 0 bases from J, with 14 bases in between. CDR3 length: 16 residues. Germline V gives CDR1 MNHEY, CDR2 SMNVEV (reference sequence). The CDR3 nucleotides are TGTGCCAGCAGCGGACTTGGATTCGCGAACACCGGGGAGCTGTTTTTT. As protein: CASSGLGFANTGELFF.

The gene calls are TRBV9 and TRBJ2-2; unclear D gene. The V gene's germline CDR1 is SGDLS and CDR2 YYNGEE. The ends were cut back, 0 bases at V and 5 bases at J, with 8 bases in the middle. The CDR3 is made up of 14 amino acids. CDR3 in amino acids: CASSVDWTTGELFF. CDR3 nucleotides: TGTGCCAGCAGCGTAGATTGGACGACCGGGGAGCTGTTTTTT.

V is TRBV19 and J is TRBJ1-1; D is possibly TRBD1 (6 bases). Germline V gives CDR1 LNHDA, CDR2 SQIVND (reference sequence). The germline V and J ends were trimmed by 7 bases and 1 base, with 31 bases remaining between them. The CDR3 sequence is 20 residues long. The CDR3 sequence: CASKISPTGASLRGNTEAFF. CDR3 nucleotide sequence: TGTGCCAGTAAAATATCTCCGACAGGCGCCTCGCTTAGGGGGAACACTGAAGCTTTCTTT.

The chain has TRBV7-3 and TRBJ2-3; TRBD2 matches at 13 bases. The V gene's germline CDR1 is SGHTA and CDR2 FQGTGA. The J segment lost 5 bases and the V segment lost 1 base, leaving 3 bases of the junction unmatched. The CDR3 covers 16 residues. The CDR3 region is CASSLKLAGGRDTQYF. In DNA form, the CDR3 reads TGTGCCAGCAGCTTAAAACTAGCGGGAGGGCGAGATACGCAGTATTTT.

V gene TRBV30 combines with J gene TRBJ2-6; D ambiguous. The CDR3 spans 14 residues. Germline loops: CDR1 GTSNPN, CDR2 SVGIG (reference sequence). V shed 3 bases and J shed 2 bases, with 8 bases lying between them. The CDR3 sequence is CAWSLIAGANVLTF. The CDR3 DNA sequence: TGTGCCTGGAGCCTCATCGCTGGGGCCAACGTCCTGACTTTC. Looking up the rest from reference TRBV30 and TRBJ2-6 gives the full variable domain: SQTIHQWPATLVQPVGSPLSLECTVEGTSNPNLYWYRQAAGRGLQLLFYSVGIGQISSEVPQNLSASRPQDRQFILSSKKLLLSDSGFYLCAWSLIAGANVLTFGAGSRLTVL.

The V gene is TRBV18, the J gene TRBJ1-1, with TRBD1 matching 7 bases. The V gene end was trimmed by 8 bases and the J gene end by 2 bases; junction bases not matched to a gene: 5. The CDR3 is 13 residues long. CDR1 and CDR2 from the germline V gene are KGHSH and LQKENI. CDR3 protein: CASRTGENTEAFF. The CDR3 bases are TGTGCCAGCCGGACAGGAGAAAACACTGAAGCTTTCTTT.

This rearrangement joins TRBV9 to TRBJ1-6, with TRBD1 as a possible D gene (6 bases). The germline V and J ends were trimmed by 3 bases and 7 bases, with 14 bases remaining between them. Looked up from germline, CDR1 is SGDLS and CDR2 is YYNGEE. The CDR3 has 15 amino acids. The CDR3 spells CASSETGTLNSPLHF. CDR3 DNA sequence: TGTGCCAGCAGCGAAACCGGGACACTCAATTCACCCCTCCACTTT.

The chain has TRBV29-1 and TRBJ1-2; possibly TRBD1 for D (5 bases). V was shortened by 5 bases and J by 4 bases, with 11 bases between the two germline ends. This CDR3 spans 12 amino acids. Germline V gene sequence: CDR1 SQVTM, CDR2 ANQGSEA. The CDR3 spells CSVTGSGYGYTF. DNA for the CDR3: TGCAGCGTTACAGGCTCGGGCTATGGCTACACCTTC.

This clone has just one count. The chain employs TRBV19 and TRBJ1-1; D is perhaps TRBD1 (5 bases). Trimming removed 11 bases from V and 0 bases from J, with 10 bases in between. Germline loops: CDR1 LNHDA, CDR2 SQIVND (reference sequence). The CDR3 is made up of 12 amino acids. As DNA, the CDR3 is TGTGCCTCGGGACTGATGAACACTGAAGCTTTCTTT. Its protein is CASGLMNTEAFF. Looking up the rest from reference TRBV19 and TRBJ1-1 gives the full variable domain: DGGITQSPKYLFRKEGQNVTLSCEQNLNHDAMYWYRQDPGQGLRLIYYSQIVNDFQKGDIAEGYSVSREKKESFPLTVTSAQKNPTAFYLCASGLMNTEAFFGQGTRLTVV.

J is TRBJ1-3 and V is TRBV11-2, with D possibly being TRBD1 (5 bases). The germline gives CDR1 SGHAT, CDR2 FQNNGV. The V gene lost 5 bases and the J gene lost 5 bases, with 16 bases spanning the gap. CDR3 length: 15 residues. DNA of the CDR3: TGTGCCAGCAGCCCTCAGACAAGGGGAAGAAACACCATATATTTT. Protein sequence: CASSPQTRGRNTIYF. Combining the CDR3 with reference TRBV11-2 and TRBJ1-3 gives the whole variable domain EAGVAQSPRYKIIEKRQSVAFWCNPISGHATLYWYQQILGQGPKLLIQFQNNGVVDDSQLPKDRFSAERLKGVDSTLKIQPAKLEDSAVYLCASSPQTRGRNTIYFGEGSWLTVV.

V and J are TRBV27 and TRBJ2-5; 12 bases are a match to TRBD1. The length of the CDR3 is 16 residues. The V and J ends lost 5 bases and 4 bases, in that order; junction bases with no gene match: 8. Germline loops: CDR1 MNHEY, CDR2 SMNVEV (reference sequence). This chain's CDR3 is CASSPLGTGGLETQYF. The CDR3 nucleotides read TGTGCCAGCAGTCCCCTCGGGACAGGGGGCTTAGAGACCCAGTACTTC.

The rearrangement uses TRBV3-1 (or the pseudogene TRBV3-2) and TRBJ2-5; TRBD1 agrees at 7 bases. The CDR3 is 16 amino acids. Germline V gene data show CDR1 as LGHDT and CDR2 as YNNKEL (reference sequence). V lost 4 bases and J lost 5; bases outside the gene matches: 13. The CDR3 bases are TGTGCCAGCAGCCGAATCCGAGGGGGCACAGGGGAGACCCAGTACTTC. Amino acids: CASSRIRGGTGETQYF.

The genes are TRBV7-2 and TRBJ2-1; D remains ambiguous. This CDR3 has 13 amino acids. The germline V and J ends were trimmed by 1 base and 10 bases, with 11 bases remaining between them. In germline, CDR1 is SGHTA, CDR2 FQGNSA. This CDR3 is CASSLERPAEQFF. The CDR3 DNA follows: TGTGCCAGCAGCTTAGAGAGACCGGCGGAGCAGTTCTTC.

The genes are TRBV27 and TRBJ1-1; 8 nucleotides align to TRBD1. The CDR3 runs to 17 residues. Losses at the gene ends were 5 bases for V and 1 base for J; bases not matched to a gene: 12. Germline lookup yields CDR1 MNHEY and CDR2 SMNVEV (reference sequence). The CDR3 DNA reads TGTGCCAGCAGTCGCTTTACAGGGGGAGTGAGGAACACTGAAGCTTTCTTT. Translating gives CASSRFTGGVRNTEAFF.

This chain connects TRBV7-2 to TRBJ2-1; D is undetermined. CDR3 length: 12 residues. CDR1 and CDR2 from the germline V gene are SGHTA and FQGNSA. V was cut by 5 bases and J by 4 bases, with 6 bases left in between. CDR3 DNA sequence: TGTGCCAGCAGCCTCAAATACAATGAGCAGTTCTTC. Translating it yields CASSLKYNEQFF.

This clone was observed a few times. V and J are TRBV6-6 and TRBJ2-7; 8 nucleotides agree with TRBD1. This CDR3 contains 14 residues. The J segment lost 3 bases and the V segment lost 7 bases, leaving 8 bases of the junction unmatched. Looked up from germline, CDR1 is MNHNY and CDR2 is SVGAGI (reference sequence). The CDR3 loop is CASTGRTGFYEQYV. The CDR3 DNA is TGTGCCAGCACAGGTCGGACAGGGTTCTACGAGCAGTACGTC.

The V call is TRBV9, the J call TRBJ1-4; 8 bases match TRBD1. Germline CDR1 and CDR2: SGDLS and YYNGEE. This CDR3 contains 14 residues. The J segment lost 10 bases and the V segment lost 0 bases, leaving 5 bases of the junction unmatched. The CDR3 nucleotides are TGTGCCAGCAGCGTAGGGACAGGGAGCCCAAAACTGTTTTTT. The encoded protein is CASSVGTGSPKLFF.

The rearrangement joins TRBV10-3 to TRBJ1-2; the match to TRBD1 covers 10 bases. V lost 9 bases and J lost 8; bases outside the gene matches: 18. The CDR3 covers 16 residues. Germline loops: CDR1 ENHRY, CDR2 SYGVKD. The CDR3 loop is CAMRSPQRQGARGYTF. The CDR3 DNA reads as TGTGCCATGCGATCTCCCCAAAGACAGGGGGCAAGAGGCTACACCTTC.

The gene calls are TRBV15 and TRBJ2-1; TRBD2 matches 7 bases. Germline CDR1 is LNHNV and CDR2 is YYDKDF (reference sequence). This CDR3 comprises 15 residues. The V segment lost 0 bases and the J segment 4 bases; nucleotides outside the gene matches: 3. The CDR3 sequence: CATSRDVAGYNEQFF. Written as DNA, the CDR3 is TGTGCCACCAGCAGAGATGTAGCGGGTTACAATGAGCAGTTCTTC.

Points on this clone: One end of the junction fails to match germline, which may point to a read error. V is TRBV4-2 and J is TRBJ1-6; D perhaps matches TRBD1 (5 bases). The germline gives CDR1 LGHNA, CDR2 YNFKEQ. This CDR3 comprises 16 residues. Written as DNA, the CDR3 is TGTGCCAGCAGCGAAGATGCTAGGGGTTATAATTCACCCCTCCACTTT. It codes for CASSEDARGYNSPLHF.

The V gene is TRBV27, the J gene TRBJ1-2; D is uncertain. From germline, CDR1 is MNHEY and CDR2 SMNVEV (reference sequence). V lost 4 bases, J lost 8 bases, and 17 bases lay in between. CDR3 length equals 14 residues. This CDR3 reads CASSSRMTERGYTF. CDR3 DNA: TGTGCCAGCAGTTCCCGGATGACCGAAAGAGGCTACACCTTC.

The table lists this clone with a count of one. The gene calls are TRBV28 and TRBJ1-2; 10 nucleotides match TRBD1. CDR3 length: 14 residues. From germline, CDR1 is MDHEN and CDR2 SYDVKM. With 7 bases clipped from V and 1 base from J, the junction kept 3 bases outside the gene matches. The CDR3 protein is CASMGQGNNYGYTF. The CDR3 DNA reads TGTGCCAGCATGGGACAGGGGAATAACTATGGCTACACCTTC.

This clone was observed once. The V call is TRBV3-1 (or the pseudogene TRBV3-2), the J call TRBJ2-7; the match to TRBD1 covers 7 bases. V trimming: 2 bases; J trimming: 3 bases; junction bases outside the gene matches: 16. Per germline, CDR1 LGHDT and CDR2 YNNKEL (reference sequence). The CDR3 loop spans 18 amino acids. CDR3 bases: TGTGCCAGCAGCCAACCGGGACAGAGAAAGATGTCGGGCTACGAGCAGTACTTC. Its protein product is CASSQPGQRKMSGYEQYF.

The chain employs TRBV2 and TRBJ1-6, with D possibly being TRBD1 (5 bases). Trimming pared 6 bases from V and 7 bases from J, leaving 16 bases between. The CDR3 is 15 amino acids. In germline, CDR1 is SNHLY, CDR2 FYNNEI. CDR3: CASRDRRGNNSPLHF. The DNA of the CDR3 is TGTGCCAGCAGGGACCGCCGGGGGAACAATTCACCCCTCCACTTT.